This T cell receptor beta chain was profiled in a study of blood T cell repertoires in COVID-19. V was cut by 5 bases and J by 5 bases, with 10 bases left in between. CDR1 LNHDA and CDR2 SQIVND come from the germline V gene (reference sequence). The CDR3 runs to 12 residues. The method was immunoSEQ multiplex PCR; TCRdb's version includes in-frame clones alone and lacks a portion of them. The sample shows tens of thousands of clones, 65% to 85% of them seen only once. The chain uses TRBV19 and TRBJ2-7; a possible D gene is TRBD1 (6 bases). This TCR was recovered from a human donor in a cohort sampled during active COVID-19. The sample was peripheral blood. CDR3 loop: CASSHPGDEQYF. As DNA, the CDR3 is TGTGCCAGTAGTCATCCAGGGGACGAGCAGTACTTC.